This record looks at one T cell receptor (beta chain) sequence and its context. Measured with immunoSEQ multiplex PCR; TCRdb has only the in-frame clones, and not every one. Of roughly 110,000 clones listed, under 90% were seen once; the top ten hold about 5.4%. The sample originates from a study of T cell responses to AZD1222 COVID-19 vaccine. Germline CDR1 MDHEN, CDR2 SYDVKM. CDR3 length: 15 residues. V lost 9 bases to trimming and J lost 3 bases, with 18 bases between them. The chain combines TRBV28 with TRBJ1-5; D might be TRBD1 (6 bases). The clonotype comes from an adult in good health. The input for sequencing was peripheral blood, taken on day 0 of AZD1222 vaccination. The CDR3 DNA follows: TGTGCCAGAAGTCCTCGGGGGGGCCTCAATCAGCCCCAGCATTTT. Translation gives CARSPRGGLNQPQHF. Full variable domain (remainder filled in from reference TRBV28 and TRBJ1-5): DVKVTQSSRYLVKRTGEKVFLECVQDMDHENMFWYRQDPGLGLRLIYFSYDVKMKEKGDIPEGYSVSREKKERFSLILESASTNQTSMYLCARSPRGGLNQPQHFGDGTRLSIL.